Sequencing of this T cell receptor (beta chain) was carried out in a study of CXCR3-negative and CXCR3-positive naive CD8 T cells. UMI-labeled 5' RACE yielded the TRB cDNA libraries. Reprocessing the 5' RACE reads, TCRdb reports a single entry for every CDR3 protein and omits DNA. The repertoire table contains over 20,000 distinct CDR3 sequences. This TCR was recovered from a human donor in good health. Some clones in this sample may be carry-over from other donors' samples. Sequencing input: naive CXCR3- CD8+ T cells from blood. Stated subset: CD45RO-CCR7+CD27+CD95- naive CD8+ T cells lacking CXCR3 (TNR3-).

This chain's CDR3 is CASSARDGEGYEQFF. The rearrangement uses TRBV28 and TRBJ2-1; TCRdb's D gene call, TRBD2, goes unchecked for lack of DNA. The V gene's germline CDR1 is MDHEN and CDR2 SYDVKM. CDR3 length: 15 residues.